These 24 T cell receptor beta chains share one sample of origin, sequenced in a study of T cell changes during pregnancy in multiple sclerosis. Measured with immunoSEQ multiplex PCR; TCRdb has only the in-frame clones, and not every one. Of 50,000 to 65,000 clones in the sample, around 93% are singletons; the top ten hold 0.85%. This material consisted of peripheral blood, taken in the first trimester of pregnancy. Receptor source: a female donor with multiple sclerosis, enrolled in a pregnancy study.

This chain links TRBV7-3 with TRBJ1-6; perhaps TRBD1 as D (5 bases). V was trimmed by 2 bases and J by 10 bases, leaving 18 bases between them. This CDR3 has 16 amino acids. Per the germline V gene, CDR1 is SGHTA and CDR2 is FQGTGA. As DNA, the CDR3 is TGTGCCAGCAGCTTACAAGGCCCAGGGTCTGGCTCACCCCTCCACTTT. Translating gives CASSLQGPGSGSPLHF.

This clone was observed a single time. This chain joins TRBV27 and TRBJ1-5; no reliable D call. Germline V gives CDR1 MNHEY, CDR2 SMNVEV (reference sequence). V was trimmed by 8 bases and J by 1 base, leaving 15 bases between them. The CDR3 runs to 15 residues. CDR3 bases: TGTGCCAGCCAAAACAGCGGTGGAAGCAATCAGCCCCAGCATTTT. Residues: CASQNSGGSNQPQHF.

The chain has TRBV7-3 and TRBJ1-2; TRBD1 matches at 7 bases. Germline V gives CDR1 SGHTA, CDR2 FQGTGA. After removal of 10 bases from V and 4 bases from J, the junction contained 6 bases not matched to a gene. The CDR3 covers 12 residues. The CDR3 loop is CAIRSGGYGYTF. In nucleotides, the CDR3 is TGTGCCATCCGATCAGGGGGCTATGGCTACACCTTC.

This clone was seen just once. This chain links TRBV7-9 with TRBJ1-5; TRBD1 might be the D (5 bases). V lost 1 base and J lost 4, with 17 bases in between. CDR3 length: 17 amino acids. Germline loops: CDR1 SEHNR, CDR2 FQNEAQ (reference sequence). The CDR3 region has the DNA TGTGCCAGCAGCTTAGTTTCGGCAGGGCGGCCGAATCAGCCCCAGCATTTT. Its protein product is CASSLVSAGRPNQPQHF.

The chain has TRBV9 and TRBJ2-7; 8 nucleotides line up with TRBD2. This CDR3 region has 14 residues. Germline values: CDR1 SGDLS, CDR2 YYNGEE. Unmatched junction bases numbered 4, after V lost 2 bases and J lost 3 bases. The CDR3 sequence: CASSVGSGDYEQYF. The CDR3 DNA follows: TGTGCCAGCAGCGTCGGTAGCGGGGACTACGAGCAGTACTTC.

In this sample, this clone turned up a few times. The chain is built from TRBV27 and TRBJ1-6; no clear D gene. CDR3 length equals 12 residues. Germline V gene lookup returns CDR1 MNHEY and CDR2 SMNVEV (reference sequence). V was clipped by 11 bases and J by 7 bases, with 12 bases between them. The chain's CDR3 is CAVGFENSPLHF. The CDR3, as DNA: TGTGCCGTGGGCTTTGAAAATTCACCCCTCCACTTT.

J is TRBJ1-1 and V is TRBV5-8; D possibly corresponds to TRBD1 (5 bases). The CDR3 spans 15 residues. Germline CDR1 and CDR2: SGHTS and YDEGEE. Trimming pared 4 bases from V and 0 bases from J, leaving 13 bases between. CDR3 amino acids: CASSIRQIVNTEAFF. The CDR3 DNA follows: TGTGCCAGCAGCATAAGACAGATTGTGAACACTGAAGCTTTCTTT. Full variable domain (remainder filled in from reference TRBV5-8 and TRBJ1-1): EAGVTQSPTHLIKTRGQQATLRCSPISGHTSVYWYQQALGLGLQFLLWYDEGEERNRGNFPPRFSGRQFPNYSSELNVNALELEDSALYLCASSIRQIVNTEAFFGQGTRLTVV.

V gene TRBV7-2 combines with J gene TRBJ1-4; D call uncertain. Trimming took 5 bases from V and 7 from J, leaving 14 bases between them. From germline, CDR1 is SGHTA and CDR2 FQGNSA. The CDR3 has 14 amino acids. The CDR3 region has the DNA TGTGCCAGCAGCCTTATCCCGTCAGGTGAAAAACTGTTTTTT. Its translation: CASSLIPSGEKLFF.

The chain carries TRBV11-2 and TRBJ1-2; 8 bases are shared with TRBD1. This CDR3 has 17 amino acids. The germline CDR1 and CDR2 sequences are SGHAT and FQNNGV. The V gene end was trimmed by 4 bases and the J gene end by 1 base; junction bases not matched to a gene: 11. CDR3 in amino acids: CASSSPSGTGFNYGYTF. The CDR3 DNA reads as TGTGCCAGCAGCTCACCATCCGGGACAGGCTTTAACTATGGCTACACCTTC. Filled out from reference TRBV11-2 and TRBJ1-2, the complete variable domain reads EAGVAQSPRYKIIEKRQSVAFWCNPISGHATLYWYQQILGQGPKLLIQFQNNGVVDDSQLPKDRFSAERLKGVDSTLKIQPAKLEDSAVYLCASSSPSGTGFNYGYTFGSGTRLTVV.

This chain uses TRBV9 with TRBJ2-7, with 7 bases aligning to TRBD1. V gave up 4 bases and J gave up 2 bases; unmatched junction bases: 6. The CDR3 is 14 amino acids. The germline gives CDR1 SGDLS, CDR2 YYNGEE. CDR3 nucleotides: TGTGCCAGCAGCACCGGGACAGTTACCTACGAGCAGTACTTC. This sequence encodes CASSTGTVTYEQYF.

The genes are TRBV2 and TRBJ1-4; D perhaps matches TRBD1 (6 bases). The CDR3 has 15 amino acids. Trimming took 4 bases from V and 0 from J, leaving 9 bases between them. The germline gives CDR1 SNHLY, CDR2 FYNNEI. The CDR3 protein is CASSGQAPTNEKLFF. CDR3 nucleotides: TGTGCCAGCAGTGGACAGGCACCAACTAATGAAAAACTGTTTTTT.

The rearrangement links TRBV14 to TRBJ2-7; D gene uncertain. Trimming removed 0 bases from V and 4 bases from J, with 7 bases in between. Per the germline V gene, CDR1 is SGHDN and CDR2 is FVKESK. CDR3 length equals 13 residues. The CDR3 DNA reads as TGTGCCAGCAGCCAAGAGCCCAGGTACGAGCAGTACTTC. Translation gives CASSQEPRYEQYF. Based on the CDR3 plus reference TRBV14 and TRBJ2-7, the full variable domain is EAGVTQFPSHSVIEKGQTVTLRCDPISGHDNLYWYRRVMGKEIKFLLHFVKESKQDESGMPNNRFLAERTGGTYSTLKVQPAELEDSGVYFCASSQEPRYEQYFGPGTRLTVT.

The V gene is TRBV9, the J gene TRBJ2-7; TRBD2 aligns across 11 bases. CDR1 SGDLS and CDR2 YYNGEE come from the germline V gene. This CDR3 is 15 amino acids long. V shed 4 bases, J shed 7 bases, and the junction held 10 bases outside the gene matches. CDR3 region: CASSPRLAGGNEQYF. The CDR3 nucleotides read TGTGCCAGCAGCCCACGGCTAGCGGGGGGAAATGAGCAGTACTTC.

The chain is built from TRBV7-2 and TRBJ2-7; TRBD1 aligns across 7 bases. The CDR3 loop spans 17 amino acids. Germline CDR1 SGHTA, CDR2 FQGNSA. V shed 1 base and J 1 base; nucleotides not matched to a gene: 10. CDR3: CASSLVGGDSRSYEQYF. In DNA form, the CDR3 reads TGTGCCAGCAGCTTAGTCGGTGGGGACAGTAGATCCTACGAGCAGTACTTC.

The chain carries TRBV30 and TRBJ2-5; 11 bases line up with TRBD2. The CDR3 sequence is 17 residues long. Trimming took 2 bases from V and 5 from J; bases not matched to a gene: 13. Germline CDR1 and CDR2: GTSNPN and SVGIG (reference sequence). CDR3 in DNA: TGTGCCTGGAGTTGGGTTAGCGGGGGGGCCGAAGGGGAGACCCAGTACTTC. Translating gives CAWSWVSGGAEGETQYF.

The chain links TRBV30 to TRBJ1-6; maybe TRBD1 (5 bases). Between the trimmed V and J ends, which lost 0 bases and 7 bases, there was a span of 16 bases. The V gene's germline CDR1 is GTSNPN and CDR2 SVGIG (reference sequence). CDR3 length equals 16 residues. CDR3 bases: TGTGCCTGGAGTGTCCCAGGGAGGCGGCCGAATTCACCCCTCCACTTT. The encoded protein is CAWSVPGRRPNSPLHF.

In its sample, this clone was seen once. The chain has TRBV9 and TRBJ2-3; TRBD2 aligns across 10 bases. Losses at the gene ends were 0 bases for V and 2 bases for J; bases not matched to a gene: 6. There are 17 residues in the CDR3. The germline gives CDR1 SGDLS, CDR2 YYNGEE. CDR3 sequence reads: CASSVDPLAGATDTQYF. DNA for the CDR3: TGTGCCAGCAGCGTAGACCCCCTAGCGGGGGCCACAGATACGCAGTATTTT.

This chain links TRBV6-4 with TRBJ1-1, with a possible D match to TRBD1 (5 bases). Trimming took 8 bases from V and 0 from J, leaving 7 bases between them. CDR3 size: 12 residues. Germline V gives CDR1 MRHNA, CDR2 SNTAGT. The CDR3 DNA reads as TGTGCCAGCCGGGGGGTGAACACTGAAGCTTTCTTT. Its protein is CASRGVNTEAFF.

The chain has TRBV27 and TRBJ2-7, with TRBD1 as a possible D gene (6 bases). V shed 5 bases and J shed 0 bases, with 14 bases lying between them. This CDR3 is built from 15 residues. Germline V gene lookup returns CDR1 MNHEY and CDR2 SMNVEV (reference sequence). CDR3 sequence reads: CASSVYRVNSYEQYF. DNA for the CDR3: TGTGCCAGCAGTGTCTACAGGGTGAACTCCTACGAGCAGTACTTC.

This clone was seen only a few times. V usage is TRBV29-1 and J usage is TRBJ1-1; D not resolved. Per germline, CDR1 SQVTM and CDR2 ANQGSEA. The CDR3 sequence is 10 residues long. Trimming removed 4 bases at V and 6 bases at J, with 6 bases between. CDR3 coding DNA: TGCAGCGTTGTCCGGGCTGAAGCTTTCTTT. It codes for CSVVRAEAFF.

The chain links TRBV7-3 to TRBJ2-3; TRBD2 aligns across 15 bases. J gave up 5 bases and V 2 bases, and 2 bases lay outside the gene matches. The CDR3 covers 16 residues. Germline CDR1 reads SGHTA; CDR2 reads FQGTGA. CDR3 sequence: CASSLGTSGGIDTQYF. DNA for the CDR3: TGTGCCAGCAGCTTAGGGACTAGCGGGGGGATAGATACGCAGTATTTT.

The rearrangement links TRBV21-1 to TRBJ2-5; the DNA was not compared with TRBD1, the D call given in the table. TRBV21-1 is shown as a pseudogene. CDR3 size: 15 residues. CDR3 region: CASSKARDSKETQYF. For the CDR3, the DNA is TGTGCCAGCAGCAAAGCGCGGGACAGTAAAGAGACCCAGTACTTC.

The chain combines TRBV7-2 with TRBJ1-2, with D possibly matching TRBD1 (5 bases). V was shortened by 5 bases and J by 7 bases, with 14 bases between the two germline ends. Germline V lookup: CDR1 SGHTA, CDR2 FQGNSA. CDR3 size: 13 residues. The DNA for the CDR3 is TGTGCCAGCAGCCCGGGCGGGGGAGGTGGCTACACCTTC. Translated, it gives CASSPGGGGGYTF.

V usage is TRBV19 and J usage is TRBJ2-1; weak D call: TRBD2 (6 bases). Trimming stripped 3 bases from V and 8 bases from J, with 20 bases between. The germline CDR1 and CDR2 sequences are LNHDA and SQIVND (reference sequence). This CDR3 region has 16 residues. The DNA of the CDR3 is TGTGCCAGTAGTATCCCCTGGGACTGGGGAAGGGATGAGCAGTTCTTC. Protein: CASSIPWDWGRDEQFF.